Given below is one T cell receptor beta chain in context. Its cognate antigen is unknown. These data come from a study of PD-1 blockade in classical Hodgkin lymphoma. Across the study: Patients got intravenous nivolumab 3 mg/kg every 2 weeks. Study findings and constraints: Before treatment, TCR diversity in newly diagnosed patients was reportedly lower than in healthy donors. Complete responders showed a baseline diversity that resembled the diversity of newly diagnosed patients.

CDR1 ENHRY and CDR2 SYGVKD come from the germline V gene. V was clipped by 3 bases and J by 0 bases, with 11 bases between them. The CDR3 totals 15 residues. The repertoire was sequenced with immunoSEQ multiplex PCR; TCRdb's copy has only in-frame clones and lacks some. Of about 27,000 clones listed, 80% to 90% are singletons. After autologous stem cell transplantation all patients relapsed, and prior brentuximab vedotin exposure differed between cohorts. Thawed PBMCs supplied CD8+ T cells via magnetic negative selection. Best responses included complete response and partial response; otherwise, the best response was progressive disease.

Here the sequenced sample was CD8+ T cells from blood, taken at baseline. The sequence was collected from a human donor with classical Hodgkin lymphoma. The chain combines TRBV10-3 with TRBJ1-1, with a tentative D call TRBD1 (6 bases). The CDR3 loop is CAISDFRGMNTEAFF. The CDR3 DNA reads as TGTGCCATCAGTGATTTTAGGGGGATGAACACTGAAGCTTTCTTT.